One and the same sample provided the 5 T cell receptor beta chains below, sequenced in a study of T cell repertoires in cytomegalovirus infection. MiXCR, applied by TCRdb to the reads, yields one record per CDR3 protein. This sample has under 850,000 distinct CDR3 sequences, with 30% to 35% found just once. Antigens for these TCRs are unknown. The sequenced sample was cultured PBMCs, obtained from culture after CMV antigen stimulation. The receptors here all came from a human donor in good health (CMV status not recorded). Some clones in this sample may be carry-over from other donors' samples.

In DNA form, the CDR3 reads TGCAGTGCCAGGGAGGTCCCGCGGGGGATGGCCAAAAACATTCAGTACTTC. As protein: CSAREVPRGMAKNIQYF. This chain joins TRBV20-1 and TRBJ2-4; 7 bases map to TRBD2. The ends lost 6 bases at V and 1 base at J; junction bases unmatched: 15. Germline assignment: CDR1 DFQATT and CDR2 SNEGSKA (reference sequence). This CDR3 contains 17 residues.

This clonotype came up a few times. The V call is TRBV18, the J call TRBJ2-1, with D unclear. Germline V gene sequence: CDR1 KGHSH, CDR2 LQKENI. V lost 0 bases, J lost 6 bases, and 12 bases lay in between. The CDR3 is made up of 15 amino acids. This CDR3 is CASSPPRTPLNEQFF. The CDR3 DNA reads as TGTGCCAGCTCACCACCGAGGACCCCCCTCAATGAGCAGTTCTTC.

CDR3: CASALYEAFF. The CDR3 nucleotides are TGTGCCAGCGCCCTCTATGAAGCTTTCTTT. The J gene is TRBJ1-1, the V gene TRBV12-3 or TRBV12-4, with D uncertain. CDR3 length: 10 amino acids. Trimming cost V 8 bases and J 7 bases, with 8 bases left between them.

This chain links TRBV6-6 with TRBJ2-5, with TRBD1 as a possible D gene (6 bases). V shed 6 bases and J shed 2 bases, with 13 bases lying between them. There are 14 residues in the CDR3. Germline V gene sequence: CDR1 MNHNY, CDR2 SVGAGI (reference sequence). CDR3 amino acids: CASRTDSLQETQYF. The DNA for the CDR3 is TGTGCCAGCAGAACGGACAGTCTACAAGAGACCCAGTACTTC.

This clonotype occurred a few times. V gene TRBV4-1 combines with J gene TRBJ2-1; D is uncertain. Trimming stripped 4 bases from V and 2 bases from J, with 9 bases between. The germline V gene encodes CDR1 MGHRA and CDR2 YSYEKL. This CDR3 comprises 14 residues. In DNA, the CDR3 is TGCGCCAGCAGCCCTACACCAGCCTACAATGAGCAGTTCTTC. Its protein is CASSPTPAYNEQFF.